This TCR beta chain was captured in a study of T cell responses to AZD1222 COVID-19 vaccine. As for the study in general: Whether given at about 4 or about 12 weeks, second doses were pooled.

This clone was found a few times. Its antigen remains unidentified. Trimming shortened V by 8 bases and J by 3 bases, and 7 bases separated the two germline ends. Germline values: CDR1 MDHEN, CDR2 SYDVKM. The CDR3 length is 11 residues. Whole-study results and caveats: Vaccine-associated CD4 TCRs ranged over spike, dominating at 160-218 and 743-854. Without day 14 samples, only post-peak T cell repertoires were studied.

The protocol was immunoSEQ multiplex PCR, while the TCRdb copy is restricted to in-frame clones and leaves out a portion. The repertoire holds 75,000 to 100,000 clones, about 92% seen once, with 12% in the top ten. The source was peripheral blood, collected on day 0 of AZD1222 vaccination. This chain links TRBV28 with TRBJ1-2; D ambiguous. The TCR sequence derives from an adult in good health. The CDR3 DNA reads TGTGCCAGCCGGGTCGACTATGGCTACACCTTC. Translated: CASRVDYGYTF.